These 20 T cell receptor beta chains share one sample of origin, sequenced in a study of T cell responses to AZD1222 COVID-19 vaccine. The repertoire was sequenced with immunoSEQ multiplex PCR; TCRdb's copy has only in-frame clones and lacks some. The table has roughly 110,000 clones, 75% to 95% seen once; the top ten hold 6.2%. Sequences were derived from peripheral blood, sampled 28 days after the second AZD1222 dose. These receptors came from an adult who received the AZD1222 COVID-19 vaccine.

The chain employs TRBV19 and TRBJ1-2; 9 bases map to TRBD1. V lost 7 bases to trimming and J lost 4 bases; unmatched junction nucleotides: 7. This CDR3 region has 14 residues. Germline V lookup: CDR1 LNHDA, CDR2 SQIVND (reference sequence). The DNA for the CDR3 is TGTGCCAGTACCCCCACAGGGGGCGGCTATGGCTACACCTTC. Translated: CASTPTGGGYGYTF.

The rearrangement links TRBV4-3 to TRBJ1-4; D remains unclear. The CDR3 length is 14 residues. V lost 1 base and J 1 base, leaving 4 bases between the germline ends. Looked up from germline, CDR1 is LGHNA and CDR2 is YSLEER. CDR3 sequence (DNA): TGCGCCAGCAGCCAAGGAGGAACTAATGAAAAACTGTTTTTT. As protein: CASSQGGTNEKLFF.

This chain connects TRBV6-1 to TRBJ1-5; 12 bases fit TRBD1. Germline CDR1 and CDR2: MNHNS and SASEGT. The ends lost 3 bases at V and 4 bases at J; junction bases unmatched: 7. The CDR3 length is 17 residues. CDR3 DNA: TGTGCCAGCAGTGATACGGGACAGGGGGCTAGAAATCAGCCCCAGCATTTT. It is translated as CASSDTGQGARNQPQHF.

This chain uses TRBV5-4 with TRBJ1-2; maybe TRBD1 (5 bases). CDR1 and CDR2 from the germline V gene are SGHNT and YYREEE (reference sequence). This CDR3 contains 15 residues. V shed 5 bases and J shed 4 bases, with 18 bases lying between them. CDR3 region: CASRISGPAAYGYTF. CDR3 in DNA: TGTGCCAGCAGGATATCAGGGCCAGCAGCCTATGGCTACACCTTC. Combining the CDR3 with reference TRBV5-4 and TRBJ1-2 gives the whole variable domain ETGVTQSPTHLIKTRGQQVTLRCSSQSGHNTVSWYQQALGQGPQFIFQYYREEENGRGNFPPRFSGLQFPNYSSELNVNALELDDSALYLCASRISGPAAYGYTFGSGTRLTVV.

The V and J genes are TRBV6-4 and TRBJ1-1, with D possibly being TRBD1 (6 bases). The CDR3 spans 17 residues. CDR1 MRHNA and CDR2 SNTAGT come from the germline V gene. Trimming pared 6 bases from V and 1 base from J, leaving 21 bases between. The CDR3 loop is CASSFGGHLGRNTEAFF. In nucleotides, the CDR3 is TGTGCCAGCAGCTTCGGGGGACACCTCGGGAGGAACACTGAAGCTTTCTTT.

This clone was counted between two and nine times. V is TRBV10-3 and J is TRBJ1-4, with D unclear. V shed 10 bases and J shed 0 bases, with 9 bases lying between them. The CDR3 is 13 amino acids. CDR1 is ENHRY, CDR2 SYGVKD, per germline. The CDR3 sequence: CARPASTNEKLFF. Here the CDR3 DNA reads TGTGCCAGACCGGCATCAACTAATGAAAAACTGTTTTTT.

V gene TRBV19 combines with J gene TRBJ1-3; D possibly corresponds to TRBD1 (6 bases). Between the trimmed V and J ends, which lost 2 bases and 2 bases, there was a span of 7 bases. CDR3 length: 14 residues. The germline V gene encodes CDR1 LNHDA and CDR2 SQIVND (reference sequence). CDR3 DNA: TGTGCCAGTAGTATACCAGGGGCTGGAAACACCATATATTTT. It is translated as CASSIPGAGNTIYF.

As DNA, the CDR3 is TGTGCCAGCAGCTTTAGAGGCCGCGAGACAGATACGCAGTATTTT. Translation gives CASSFRGRETDTQYF. This chain links TRBV5-5 with TRBJ2-3; D remains unclear. Trimming removed 2 bases from V and 3 bases from J, with 13 bases in between. The CDR3 is 15 residues long. CDR1 SGHKS and CDR2 YYEKEE come from the germline V gene (reference sequence).

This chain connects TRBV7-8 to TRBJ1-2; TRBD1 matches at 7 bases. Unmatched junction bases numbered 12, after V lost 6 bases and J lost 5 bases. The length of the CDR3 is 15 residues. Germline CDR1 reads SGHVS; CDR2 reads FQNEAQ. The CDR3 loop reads CASSQGGSTLYGYTF. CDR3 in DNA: TGTGCCAGCAGTCAGGGGGGCAGCACCCTTTATGGCTACACCTTC. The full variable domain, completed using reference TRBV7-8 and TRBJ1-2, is GAGVSQSPRYKVAKRGQDVALRCDPISGHVSLFWYQQALGQGPEFLTYFQNEAQLDKSGLPSDRFFAERPEGSVSTLKIQRTQQEDSAVYLCASSQGGSTLYGYTFGSGTRLTVV.

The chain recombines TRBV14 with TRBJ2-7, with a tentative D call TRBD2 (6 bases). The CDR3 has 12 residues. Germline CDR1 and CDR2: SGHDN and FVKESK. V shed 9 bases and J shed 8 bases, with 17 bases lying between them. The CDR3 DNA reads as TGTGCCAGTGCTAGCGTCCGCGAAAAGCAGTACTTC. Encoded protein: CASASVREKQYF.

The CDR3, as DNA: TGTGCCAGCAGTTTATTGAGGAACACCGGGGAGCTGTTTTTT. Encoded protein: CASSLLRNTGELFF. J is TRBJ2-2 and V is TRBV27, with D unresolved. CDR1 is MNHEY and CDR2 is SMNVEV in the germline V gene (reference sequence). The CDR3 runs 14 residues. With 1 base removed from V and 1 base from J, the gap between germline ends came to 4 bases.

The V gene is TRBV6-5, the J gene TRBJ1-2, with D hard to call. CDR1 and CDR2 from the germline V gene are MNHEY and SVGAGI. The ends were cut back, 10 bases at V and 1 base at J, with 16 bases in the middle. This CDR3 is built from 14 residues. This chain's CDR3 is CATKAQQINYGYTF. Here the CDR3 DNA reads TGTGCCACAAAGGCCCAACAGATTAACTATGGCTACACCTTC.

The CDR3 coding sequence is TGCGCCAGCGGAGCGGGAGGAAATGAGCAGTTCTTC. Its translation is CASGAGGNEQFF. The J gene is TRBJ2-1, the V gene TRBV10-2; TRBD2 matches 9 bases. V lost 8 bases, J lost 7 bases, and 3 bases stayed unmatched. Per the germline V gene, CDR1 is WSHSY and CDR2 is SAAADI. The CDR3 consists of 12 residues.

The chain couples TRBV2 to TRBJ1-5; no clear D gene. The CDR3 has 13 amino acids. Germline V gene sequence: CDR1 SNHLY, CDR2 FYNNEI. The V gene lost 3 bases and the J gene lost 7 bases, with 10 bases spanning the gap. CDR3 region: CASSDEWAQPQHF. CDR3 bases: TGTGCCAGCAGTGACGAGTGGGCCCAGCCCCAGCATTTT.

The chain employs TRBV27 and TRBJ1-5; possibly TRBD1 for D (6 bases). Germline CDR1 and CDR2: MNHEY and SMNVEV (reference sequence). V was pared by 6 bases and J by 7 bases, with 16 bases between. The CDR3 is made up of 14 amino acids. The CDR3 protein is CASSLIGGGQPQHF. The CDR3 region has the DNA TGTGCCAGCAGCCTTATCGGGGGCGGACAGCCCCAGCATTTT.

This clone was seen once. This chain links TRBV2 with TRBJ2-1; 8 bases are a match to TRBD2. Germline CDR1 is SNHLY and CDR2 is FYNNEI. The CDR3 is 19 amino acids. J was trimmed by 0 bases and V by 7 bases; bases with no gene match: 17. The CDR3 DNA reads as TGTGCCAGCAAACGGCGGGGGGAATTTCGTCCGAGCTCCTACAATGAGCAGTTCTTC. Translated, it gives CASKRRGEFRPSSYNEQFF.

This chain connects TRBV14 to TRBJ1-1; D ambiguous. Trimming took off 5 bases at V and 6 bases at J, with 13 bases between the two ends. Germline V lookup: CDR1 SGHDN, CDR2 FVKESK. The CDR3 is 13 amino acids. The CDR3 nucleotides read TGTGCCAGCAGCATCTTTTACAGTTCTGAAGCTTTCTTT. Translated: CASSIFYSSEAFF.

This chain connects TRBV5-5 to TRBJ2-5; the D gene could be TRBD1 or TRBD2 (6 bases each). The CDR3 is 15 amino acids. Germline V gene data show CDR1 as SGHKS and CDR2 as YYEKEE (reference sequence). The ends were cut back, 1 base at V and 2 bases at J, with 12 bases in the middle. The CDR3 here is CASSLWGAGQETQYF. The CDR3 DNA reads TGTGCCAGCAGCTTGTGGGGGGCAGGACAAGAGACCCAGTACTTC.

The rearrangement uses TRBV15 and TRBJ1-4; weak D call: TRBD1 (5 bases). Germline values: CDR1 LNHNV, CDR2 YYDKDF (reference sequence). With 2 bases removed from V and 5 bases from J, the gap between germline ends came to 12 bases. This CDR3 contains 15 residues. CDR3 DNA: TGTGCCACCAGCAGAAACCGGGACGGGAATGAAAAACTGTTTTTT. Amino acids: CATSRNRDGNEKLFF.

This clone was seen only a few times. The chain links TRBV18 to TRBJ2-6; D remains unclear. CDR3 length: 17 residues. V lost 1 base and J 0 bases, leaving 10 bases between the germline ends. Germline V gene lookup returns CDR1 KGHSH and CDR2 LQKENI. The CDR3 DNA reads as TGTGCCAGCTCACCACAGTATTCCCCCTCTGGGGCCAACGTCCTGACTTTC. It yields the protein CASSPQYSPSGANVLTF.